One sample yielded the 10 T cell receptor beta chains listed below, sequenced in a study of CD8+ T cells in alopecia areata (dated by TCRdb to 2017 to 2018). Library method: the immunoSEQ multiplex PCR assay. RNA was extracted from all samples and reverse transcribed into cDNA, which served as template for TCR sequencing. TCRdb retrieved this table from immuneACCESS and kept in-frame rearrangements only. Not all clones are present; in checked studies, unresolved V genes account for under half, and no reason is known for the remainder. For this sample the table gives 150,000 or so clones, of which 40% to 50% were detected only once. Together, the top ten hold over 5.5% of the sample. The source material was CD4+ T cells sorted from blood. These receptors originate from a human donor with alopecia areata.

This clone turned up a few times. The chain is built from TRBV18 and TRBJ2-7; D gene unclear. Trimming shortened V by 1 base and J by 0 bases, and 10 bases separated the two germline ends. Germline V gene sequence: CDR1 KGHSH, CDR2 LQKENI. This CDR3 contains 15 residues. CDR3 nucleotide sequence: TGTGCCAGCTCACCACTTCCTACATTCTCCTACGAGCAGTACTTC. Protein product: CASSPLPTFSYEQYF.

The chain recombines TRBV19 with TRBJ1-2; maybe TRBD1 (6 bases). Trimming pared 5 bases from V and 3 bases from J, leaving 16 bases between. In germline, CDR1 is LNHDA, CDR2 SQIVND (reference sequence). The CDR3 sequence is 15 residues long. CDR3 DNA: TGTGCCAGTAGTGCCCGGAGAGGGGGGGACTATGGCTACACCTTC. This sequence encodes CASSARRGGDYGYTF.

This sequence joins TRBV5-1 and TRBJ2-1; 8 bases match TRBD2. The germline V gene has CDR1 SGHRS and CDR2 YFSETQ. The CDR3 is made up of 14 amino acids. V lost 1 base and J lost 4; bases outside the gene matches: 1. Here the CDR3 reads CASSLREGYNEQFF. The CDR3 DNA reads as TGCGCCAGCAGCTTGCGGGAGGGGTACAATGAGCAGTTCTTC.

This clone was picked up a small number of times. This chain connects TRBV4-1 to TRBJ2-7, with D possibly being TRBD2 (5 bases). V dropped 1 base and J dropped 6 bases, with 13 bases sitting between them. Germline V lookup: CDR1 MGHRA, CDR2 YSYEKL. This CDR3 comprises 14 residues. CDR3 nucleotides: TGCGCCAGCAGCCAAGTAAGGGAAGCGGTCGAGCAGTACTTC. Its translation: CASSQVREAVEQYF.

With respect to this clone: Within the sample, other DNA sequences also encode this same CDR3. The J gene is TRBJ2-5, the V gene TRBV30, with 8 bases aligning to TRBD2. Germline values: CDR1 GTSNPN, CDR2 SVGIG (reference sequence). The CDR3 covers 13 residues. Trimming at V came to 0 bases and at J to 4 bases, leaving 1 base not matched to a gene. Here the CDR3 DNA reads TGTGCCTGGAGTGTACGGGGGGGAGAGACCCAGTACTTC. Translating gives CAWSVRGGETQYF.

The chain joins TRBV29-1 to TRBJ2-7; no firm D call. V was shortened by 1 base and J by 5 bases, with 15 bases between the two germline ends. The CDR3 contains 14 residues. Germline CDR1 reads SQVTM; CDR2 reads ANQGSEA. The CDR3 DNA sequence: TGCAGCGTTGAAGGGGTGGAGAATGGTGACGAGCAGTACTTC. Its translation is CSVEGVENGDEQYF.

The chain couples TRBV25-1 to TRBJ2-7; perhaps TRBD1 as D (6 bases). The CDR3 spans 14 residues. Per germline, CDR1 MGHDK and CDR2 SYGVNS. Trimming took 6 bases from V and 3 from J, leaving 15 bases between them. CDR3 amino acids: CASSRGQRGYEQYF. The CDR3 coding sequence is TGTGCCAGCAGCAGGGGCCAGAGGGGCTACGAGCAGTACTTC.

This clone has more than one count but fewer than ten. The V and J genes are TRBV30 and TRBJ2-7; D is undetermined. Germline assignment: CDR1 GTSNPN and CDR2 SVGIG (reference sequence). The CDR3 loop spans 13 amino acids. Trimming cost V 2 bases and J 0 bases, with 8 bases left between them. The CDR3 loop is CAWSPGFSYEQYF. DNA of the CDR3: TGTGCCTGGAGTCCGGGTTTCTCCTACGAGCAGTACTTC.

This clone occurred a few times. The DNA for the CDR3 is TGTGCCAGCAGCCAAAGCGGGAGGCGGACCTACGAGCAGTACTTC. This codes for CASSQSGRRTYEQYF. The chain combines TRBV7-9 with TRBJ2-7, with 9 bases that match TRBD2. The CDR3 is made up of 15 amino acids. Per the germline V gene, CDR1 is SEHNR and CDR2 is FQNEAQ (reference sequence). J was trimmed by 2 bases and V by 5 bases; bases with no gene match: 7.

This clone was picked up a small number of times. The chain employs TRBV7-3 and TRBJ2-7; TRBD1 agrees at 9 bases. Germline V lookup: CDR1 SGHTA, CDR2 FQGTGA. Unmatched junction bases numbered 6, after V lost 4 bases and J lost 5 bases. The CDR3 runs to 14 residues. The CDR3 reads CASSSGQGQNEQYF. Written as DNA, the CDR3 is TGTGCCAGCAGCTCGGGACAGGGACAGAACGAGCAGTACTTC.